This TCR beta chain came from a study of blood T cell repertoires in COVID-19. Study overall: Sites in the United States, Italy and Spain provided acute and convalescent COVID-19 samples.

This CDR3 is 16 amino acids long. The junction had 5 bases not matched to a gene; V was cut back by 4 bases and J by 0 bases. The germline CDR1 and CDR2 sequences are SGHKS and YYEKEE (reference sequence). The table came from immunoSEQ multiplex PCR; TCRdb's copy has only in-frame clones and leaves some out. The data show around 130,000 clones, with around 84% seen just once and 2% to 3% held by the top ten. Material for sequencing was PBMCs or T cells enriched from blood (not recorded which). The rearrangement uses TRBV5-5 and TRBJ1-4; 8 bases are a match to TRBD1. The TCR was taken from a man in his forties or fifties with acute COVID-19. The CDR3 loop is CASSPDRATTNEKLFF. In DNA form, the CDR3 reads TGTGCCAGCAGCCCGGACAGGGCGACAACTAATGAAAAACTGTTTTTT.